The present T cell receptor (beta chain) was sequenced within a study of identical twins. Study-wide findings and caveats: Sequences that were beta out-of-frame showed weaker excess twin sharing.

This CDR3 has 13 residues. Germline CDR1 reads SGHNT; CDR2 reads YYREEE (reference sequence). The V end was cut by 4 bases, the J end by 9 bases, with 15 bases between. Note on this clonotype: The antigen is unknown.

It was template switching that added a universal primer site, and there were unique molecular identifiers on the cDNA. MiXCR, applied by TCRdb to the 5' RACE reads, yields one record per CDR3 protein. Of 750,000 to 950,000 distinct CDR3 sequences listed, 12% are singletons. The same sample was also studied in work on yellow fever vaccine responses in identical twins.

The TCR comes from a young woman in good health. The J gene is TRBJ2-3, the V gene TRBV5-4; D possibly corresponds to TRBD2 (6 bases). The specimen was PBMCs. This CDR3 reads CASSVAGLDTQYF. CDR3 DNA sequence: TGTGCCAGCAGCGTGGCGGGGTTGGACACGCAGTATTTT.